Reported below is one TCR beta chain. No antigen is known for it. As the CDR3 is not closed by the conserved phenylalanine or tryptophan, this likely results from a read error. TCR beta CDR3 sequences were amplified from RNA transcripts. HTBI primers were the set used in a first-round RT-PCR of the TCR CDR3. Each CDR3 protein gets one entry after TCRdb re-called the multiplex PCR reads with MiXCR. Of around 600,000 distinct CDR3 sequences in the sample, 12% to 15% were seen once. Not enrolled were patients with uncontrolled infection, other autoimmune disease, pregnancy or lactation. PBMCs were obtained from about 9.9 ml fresh peripheral blood. This specimen comes from a study of T cells in Graves' hyperthyroidism and ophthalmopathy. Study findings and constraints: A model built on 13 V-J features separated ophthalmopathy from stable hyperthyroidism. Among thyroid clonotypes expanded above 0.001, most also appeared in blood.

The TCR was taken from a woman younger than 30 with Graves' ophthalmopathy. The sequencing sample was made of blood.

CDR3 loop: CASSLPGEVGNEQFL. CDR3 bases: TGTGCCAGCAGCTTACCAGGGGAAGTCGGGAATGAGCAGTTCCTC. This chain connects TRBV7-9 to TRBJ2-1, with D maybe TRBD1 (6 bases). This CDR3 has 15 residues. V lost 2 bases, J lost 7 bases, and 15 bases lay in between. Germline lookup yields CDR1 SEHNR and CDR2 FQNEAQ (reference sequence).